What follows are 2 T cell receptor beta chains derived from one specimen sequenced in a study of radiation and T cells in renal cell carcinoma. Only in-frame clones appear in the TCRdb table, and some are missing; sequencing was by immunoSEQ multiplex PCR. The sample includes about 60,000 clones, roughly four fifths seen only once; the top ten take roughly 7%. Specified time point: blood 2 weeks post-SBRT. Treatment: 15 Gy SBRT to primary tumor, nephrectomy 4 weeks later. The source was blood, collected from a patient whose treatment included radiotherapy and nephrectomy. Receptors were obtained from a man in his 60s with renal cell carcinoma.

This clone turned up a few times. This sequence joins TRBV7-6 and TRBJ2-3; D unresolved. Germline V gives CDR1 SGHVS, CDR2 FNYEAQ. Trimming removed 5 bases at V and 6 bases at J, with 9 bases between. The length of the CDR3 is 12 residues. The CDR3 coding sequence is TGTGCCAGCAGCCCCCTGGGGGATACGCAGTATTTT. Translated: CASSPLGDTQYF.

The chain has TRBV14 and TRBJ2-7, with 8 bases that match TRBD2. CDR3 length: 15 amino acids. Germline V gives CDR1 SGHDN, CDR2 FVKESK. The V and J ends lost 5 bases and 1 base, in that order; junction bases with no gene match: 7. The CDR3: CASSAQAGGSYEQYF. The CDR3 DNA reads as TGTGCCAGCAGCGCTCAGGCGGGGGGTTCCTACGAGCAGTACTTC.